The 19 T cell receptor beta chains in this list originate from one sample, sequenced in a study of T cell responses to AZD1222 COVID-19 vaccine. TCRdb's copy holds only in-frame clones and misses some; the assay was immunoSEQ multiplex PCR. Among 150,000 to 200,000 clones listed, around 89% were seen once. The sequencing used peripheral blood, collected 28 days after the second dose of the MenACWY control vaccine. The receptors shown here come from an adult who received the MenACWY meningococcal vaccine as a control.

V usage is TRBV4-1 and J usage is TRBJ2-7; the D is unclear. This CDR3 comprises 14 residues. The V gene's germline CDR1 is MGHRA and CDR2 YSYEKL. Trimming cost V 4 bases and J 4 bases, with 14 bases left between them. This chain's CDR3 is CASSLAATNYEQYF. CDR3 sequence (DNA): TGCGCCAGCAGCCTGGCGGCCACCAATTACGAGCAGTACTTC.

The V call is TRBV18, the J call TRBJ2-1; the match to TRBD2 covers 11 bases. The CDR3 has 14 amino acids. Trimming cost V 8 bases and J 4 bases; bases outside gene matches: 4. Germline CDR1 is KGHSH and CDR2 is LQKENI. CDR3 residues: CASAGTSGYNEQFF. The CDR3 DNA is TGTGCCAGCGCAGGGACTAGCGGTTACAATGAGCAGTTCTTC. Supplemented by reference TRBV18 and TRBJ2-1, the full variable domain reads NAGVMQNPRHLVRRRGQEARLRCSPMKGHSHVYWYRQLPEEGLKFMVYLQKENIIDESGMPKERFSAEFPKEGPSILRIQQVVRGDSAAYFCASAGTSGYNEQFFGPGTRLTVL.

In this sample, this clone turned up once. The V gene is TRBV27, the J gene TRBJ2-7, with 8 bases identical to TRBD1. From germline, CDR1 is MNHEY and CDR2 SMNVEV (reference sequence). J was trimmed by 4 bases and V by 6 bases; bases with no gene match: 5. CDR3 length: 13 residues. The CDR3 sequence: CASSGDRGYEQYF. The CDR3, as DNA: TGTGCCAGCAGCGGAGACAGGGGTTACGAGCAGTACTTC.

The V call is TRBV18, the J call TRBJ2-5; 10 positions match TRBD2. Germline V gene lookup returns CDR1 KGHSH and CDR2 LQKENI. The trim removed 2 bases at V and 5 bases at J, leaving 5 bases unmatched. This CDR3 has 15 amino acids. CDR3 nucleotide sequence: TGTGCCAGCTCACCAGTTGGACTAGCGGTGGAGACCCAGTACTTC. This codes for CASSPVGLAVETQYF.

In its sample, this clone was seen once. This chain joins TRBV30 and TRBJ2-5; D ambiguous. The CDR3 covers 11 residues. Deletions cut 0 bases from V and 5 bases from J, with 4 bases between. Germline V CDR1 and CDR2: GTSNPN, SVGIG (reference sequence). CDR3 DNA sequence: TGTGCCTGGAGTGTAGGGGAGACCCAGTACTTC. It specifies CAWSVGETQYF.

For this clone: A read error may produce the germline difference seen at one junction end. The CDR3, as DNA: TGTGCCAGCAGTCGGGGGAGGGAGGGGAACACTGAAACTTTCTTT. Translation: CASSRGREGNTETFF. The chain is built from TRBV6-5 and TRBJ1-1; possibly TRBD1 for D (5 bases). The CDR3 totals 15 residues. Germline V gene lookup returns CDR1 MNHEY and CDR2 SVGAGI.

The gene calls are TRBV28 and TRBJ1-2; D remains unclear. Germline CDR1 MDHEN, CDR2 SYDVKM. The CDR3 spans 12 residues. Trimming stripped 3 bases from V and 5 bases from J, with 7 bases between. CDR3 in amino acids: CASSLGFYGYTF. Written as DNA, the CDR3 is TGTGCCAGCAGTTTGGGGTTTTATGGCTACACCTTC.

The chain uses TRBV10-3 and TRBJ2-4; 7 nucleotides align to TRBD1. The germline CDR1 and CDR2 sequences are ENHRY and SYGVKD. The length of the CDR3 is 12 residues. V was clipped by 10 bases and J by 8 bases; unmatched bases: 8. Here the CDR3 DNA reads TGTGCCACCCGACAGGGAGCCGACATTCAGTACTTC. Encoded protein: CATRQGADIQYF.

The count of this clone is one. The chain combines TRBV30 with TRBJ1-1, with D unclear. From germline, CDR1 is GTSNPN and CDR2 SVGIG (reference sequence). V gave up 1 base and J gave up 1 base, with 7 bases separating them. There are 13 residues in the CDR3. The DNA of the CDR3 is TGTGCCTGGAGTGACGGGGAGAACACTGAAGCTTTCTTT. It specifies CAWSDGENTEAFF.

This clone was seen a handful of times. The chain joins TRBV16 to TRBJ1-5; 7 nucleotides match TRBD1. CDR1 is KGHSY, CDR2 FQNENV, per germline. The CDR3 length is 16 residues. V lost 3 bases, J lost 1 base, and 6 bases stayed unmatched. The CDR3 reads CASSHDRVLSNQPQHF. CDR3 nucleotides: TGTGCCAGCAGCCACGACAGGGTCTTAAGCAATCAGCCCCAGCATTTT. The whole variable domain, remainder taken from reference TRBV16 and TRBJ1-5, is GEEVAQTPKHLVRGEGQKAKLYCAPIKGHSYVFWYQQVLKNEFKFLISFQNENVFDETGMPKERFSAKCLPNSPCSLEIQATKLEDSAVYFCASSHDRVLSNQPQHFGDGTRLSIL.

The chain has TRBV19 and TRBJ2-3; D remains ambiguous. The CDR3 consists of 12 residues. V was pared by 3 bases and J by 6 bases, with 7 bases between. From germline, CDR1 is LNHDA and CDR2 SQIVND (reference sequence). CDR3: CASSMTLDTQYF. Written as DNA, the CDR3 is TGTGCCAGTAGTATGACTCTGGATACGCAGTATTTT.

The genes are TRBV28 and TRBJ1-5; 8 bases agree with TRBD1. V shed 2 bases, J shed 0 bases, and the junction held 9 bases outside the gene matches. The CDR3 consists of 18 residues. The germline V gene has CDR1 MDHEN and CDR2 SYDVKM. CDR3 in amino acids: CASSLRGTGVYSNQPQHF. The DNA for the CDR3 is TGTGCCAGCAGTTTACGGGGGACAGGTGTCTATAGCAATCAGCCCCAGCATTTT. The variable domain in full, with the rest retrieved from reference TRBV28 and TRBJ1-5, is DVKVTQSSRYLVKRTGEKVFLECVQDMDHENMFWYRQDPGLGLRLIYFSYDVKMKEKGDIPEGYSVSREKKERFSLILESASTNQTSMYLCASSLRGTGVYSNQPQHFGDGTRLSIL.

The V gene is TRBV4-2, the J gene TRBJ1-2; 9 nucleotides line up with TRBD1. Germline assignment: CDR1 LGHNA and CDR2 YNFKEQ. V lost 3 bases and J lost 5; bases outside the gene matches: 10. This CDR3 spans 16 amino acids. The DNA for the CDR3 is TGTGCCAGCAGCCACCTCCGACAGGGGGTATCGTATGGCTACACCTTC. Amino acids: CASSHLRQGVSYGYTF.

The rearrangement uses TRBV5-4 and TRBJ1-1; D gene unclear. CDR1 SGHNT and CDR2 YYREEE come from the germline V gene (reference sequence). The V end lost 0 bases, the J end lost 3 bases, and 6 bases lay between the germline ends. The CDR3 covers 13 residues. The CDR3 DNA reads TGTGCCAGCAGCTTGGTGGGAGACACTGAAGCTTTCTTT. The encoded protein is CASSLVGDTEAFF. The full variable domain, with the rest looked up from reference TRBV5-4 and TRBJ1-1, is ETGVTQSPTHLIKTRGQQVTLRCSSQSGHNTVSWYQQALGQGPQFIFQYYREEENGRGNFPPRFSGLQFPNYSSELNVNALELDDSALYLCASSLVGDTEAFFGQGTRLTVV.

V is TRBV19 and J is TRBJ2-1; no clear D. The germline V gene has CDR1 LNHDA and CDR2 SQIVND (reference sequence). V was pared by 5 bases and J by 0 bases, with 11 bases between. The CDR3 runs 15 residues. The CDR3 region has the DNA TGTGCCAGTAGTCTGACTGGCAGCTCCTACAATGAGCAGTTCTTC. Its translation is CASSLTGSSYNEQFF.

CDR3 sequence reads: CASKGRGSTEAFF. The CDR3 DNA follows: TGTGCCAGTAAGGGCAGGGGGTCCACTGAAGCTTTCTTT. This chain links TRBV19 with TRBJ1-1; 7 bases fit TRBD1. V shed 7 bases, J shed 4 bases, and the junction held 6 bases outside the gene matches. Germline V lookup: CDR1 LNHDA, CDR2 SQIVND (reference sequence). The CDR3 contains 13 residues.

The chain joins TRBV28 to TRBJ1-5; TRBD1 might be the D (5 bases). Trimming cost V 6 bases and J 5 bases, with 23 bases left between them. This CDR3 is built from 17 residues. Germline V CDR1 and CDR2: MDHEN, SYDVKM. The CDR3 nucleotides are TGTGCCAGCAGCCTCCTGCAGGGCGGGGGGAGCTATCAGCCCCAGCATTTT. Amino acids: CASSLLQGGGSYQPQHF. Filled out from reference TRBV28 and TRBJ1-5, the complete variable domain reads DVKVTQSSRYLVKRTGEKVFLECVQDMDHENMFWYRQDPGLGLRLIYFSYDVKMKEKGDIPEGYSVSREKKERFSLILESASTNQTSMYLCASSLLQGGGSYQPQHFGDGTRLSIL.

The genes are TRBV6-5 and TRBJ2-7; possible D gene TRBD2, 6 bases. This CDR3 contains 15 residues. The germline V gene encodes CDR1 MNHEY and CDR2 SVGAGI. Trimming removed 6 bases from V and 1 base from J, with 16 bases in between. This CDR3 reads CASRSHRDLSYEQYF. Here the CDR3 DNA reads TGTGCCAGCAGATCACACCGGGACTTATCCTACGAGCAGTACTTC.

For this clone: One end of the junction fails to match germline, which may point to a read error. The V and J genes are TRBV19 and TRBJ1-3; 7 bases map to TRBD1. This CDR3 is built from 16 residues. Germline loops: CDR1 LNHDA, CDR2 SQIVND (reference sequence). CDR3 residues: CGSTPGGSLAGNTIYF. The DNA for the CDR3 is TGTGGCAGTACTCCAGGGGGATCCTTAGCCGGAAACACCATATATTTT.